The 29 T cell receptor beta chains below come from one sample, sequenced in a study of identical twins. TCRdb analysed the 5' RACE reads with MiXCR anew, one entry per CDR3 protein. The sample includes around 490,000 distinct CDR3 sequences, around an eighth of them seen just once. These data also featured in a second study, about yellow fever vaccine responses in identical twins.

Material: CD4+ T cells sorted from blood. The receptors derive from a young woman in good health.

Written as DNA, the CDR3 is TGCAGTGCGAGAAGGGATACCAATCAGCCCCAGCATTTT. Translated, it gives CSARRDTNQPQHF. The chain is built from TRBV20-1 and TRBJ1-5; D unresolved. Germline CDR1 DFQATT, CDR2 SNEGSKA (reference sequence). The V and J ends lost 6 bases and 3 bases respectively, with 12 bases between them. The CDR3 loop spans 13 amino acids.

This clonotype was picked up a small number of times. The V and J genes are TRBV6-2 or TRBV6-3 and TRBJ2-2, with 7 bases fitting TRBD2. Germline V gives CDR1 MNHEY, CDR2 SVGEGT. This CDR3 contains 16 residues. The V segment lost 7 bases and the J segment 4 bases; nucleotides outside the gene matches: 12. CDR3: CASNPAQRGSTGELFF. CDR3 nucleotides: TGTGCCAGCAATCCAGCCCAGCGGGGATCCACCGGGGAGCTGTTTTTT.

The chain carries TRBV4-3 and TRBJ2-7; D is unclear. Trimming took off 0 bases at V and 4 bases at J, with 7 bases between the two ends. The germline CDR1 and CDR2 sequences are LGHNA and YSLEER. The CDR3 has 13 amino acids. The CDR3 sequence: CASSQDARYEQYF. DNA for the CDR3: TGCGCCAGCAGCCAAGACGCCAGATACGAGCAGTACTTC.

This clonotype has a handful of counts. V usage is TRBV3-1 and J usage is TRBJ2-5, with a tentative D call TRBD2 (6 bases). The CDR3 loop spans 17 amino acids. Germline V gene sequence: CDR1 LGHDT, CDR2 YNNKEL (reference sequence). V was pared by 1 base and J by 2 bases, with 17 bases between. The CDR3 DNA follows: TGTGCCAGCAGCCAAGTCAAGGGCATTAGCGGACAAGAGACCCAGTACTTC. Protein product: CASSQVKGISGQETQYF.

This rearrangement joins TRBV6-1 to TRBJ2-4, with 8 bases fitting TRBD2. This CDR3 has 13 residues. From germline, CDR1 is MNHNS and CDR2 SASEGT. Trimming removed 6 bases from V and 8 bases from J; junction bases left unmatched: 6. The DNA for the CDR3 is TGTGCCAGCAGGAGGACTAGCCAGGACATTCAGTACTTC. It is translated as CASRRTSQDIQYF.

This chain connects TRBV28 to TRBJ1-2, with TRBD1 identical over 7 bases. J lost 4 bases, V lost 7 bases, and 15 bases had no gene match. The CDR3 spans 16 residues. Germline CDR1 MDHEN, CDR2 SYDVKM. CDR3 bases: TGTGCCAGCAACCCGACAGGGTTCGGGGCCTTCTATGGCTACACCTTC. Protein product: CASNPTGFGAFYGYTF.

This chain uses TRBV2 with TRBJ2-2; 7 nucleotides agree with TRBD1. This CDR3 is built from 14 residues. V was clipped by 7 bases and J by 6 bases; unmatched bases: 8. Germline lookup yields CDR1 SNHLY and CDR2 FYNNEI. The CDR3 DNA sequence: TGTGCCAGCATTCCGGACAGGCTCGCCGGGGAGCTGTTTTTT. Its translation is CASIPDRLAGELFF.

This clonotype was observed once. This rearrangement joins TRBV7-2 to TRBJ2-1; TRBD2 is a possible D gene (5 bases). V lost 3 bases and J 2 bases, leaving 11 bases between the germline ends. In germline, CDR1 is SGHTA, CDR2 FQGNSA. This CDR3 comprises 15 residues. The CDR3: CASSLESEAYNEQFF. CDR3 DNA: TGTGCCAGCAGCTTGGAGTCGGAGGCCTACAATGAGCAGTTCTTC.

The chain recombines TRBV3-1 with TRBJ2-3; 9 nucleotides match TRBD2. This CDR3 spans 16 amino acids. J lost 6 bases, V lost 8 bases, and 15 bases had no gene match. The V gene's germline CDR1 is LGHDT and CDR2 YNNKEL (reference sequence). CDR3 sequence (DNA): TGTGCCAGCGGCACCGCGAGCGGGAGGTTATCGGATACGCAGTATTTT. This encodes CASGTASGRLSDTQYF.

This clonotype has more than one count but fewer than ten. The chain links TRBV6-2 or TRBV6-3 to TRBJ1-5; D might be TRBD1 (6 bases). Trimming removed 6 bases at V and 0 bases at J, with 9 bases between. Germline V lookup: CDR1 MNHEY, CDR2 SVGEGT. The CDR3 extends over 14 amino acids. CDR3 sequence: CASSRDNSNQPQHF. The CDR3 bases are TGTGCCAGCAGCCGGGACAATAGCAATCAGCCCCAGCATTTT.

V and J are TRBV6-2 or TRBV6-3 and TRBJ2-1, with 10 bases aligning to TRBD2. Germline lookup yields CDR1 MNHEY and CDR2 SVGEGT. The CDR3 totals 16 residues. The junction had 14 bases not matched to a gene; V was cut back by 7 bases and J by 8 bases. CDR3 amino acids: CASINRPSGGEDEQFF. In DNA, the CDR3 is TGTGCCAGCATAAATCGCCCTAGCGGGGGAGAGGATGAGCAGTTCTTC.

The V call is TRBV7-9, the J call TRBJ2-7; 9 bases are a match to TRBD1. Germline V gene data show CDR1 as SEHNR and CDR2 as FQNEAQ (reference sequence). The CDR3 consists of 16 residues. The V and J ends lost 0 bases and 11 bases, in that order; junction bases with no gene match: 14. The CDR3, as DNA: TGTGCCAGCAGCTTAGCCCCCCCGGGACAGGGAACCACTAAGTACTTC. Translated: CASSLAPPGQGTTKYF.

This clonotype was detected once. This chain joins TRBV4-3 and TRBJ1-2; D is unclear. Germline assignment: CDR1 LGHNA and CDR2 YSLEER. V was shortened by 0 bases and J by 0 bases, with 8 bases between the two germline ends. This CDR3 spans 15 amino acids. CDR3 sequence reads: CASSQEPGTNYGYTF. CDR3 sequence (DNA): TGCGCCAGCAGCCAAGAGCCCGGAACTAACTATGGCTACACCTTC.

This sequence joins TRBV6-5 and TRBJ1-3; tentatively, D is TRBD1 (6 bases). Germline CDR1 MNHEY, CDR2 SVGAGI. V lost 0 bases to trimming and J lost 2 bases, with 14 bases between them. This CDR3 has 17 amino acids. The CDR3 coding sequence is TGTGCCAGCAGTTACTCCGGTCGGACAGCTGCTGGAAACACCATATATTTT. It codes for CASSYSGRTAAGNTIYF.

This clonotype appeared many times. The chain joins TRBV5-1 to TRBJ2-2; 7 nucleotides line up with TRBD2. Germline loops: CDR1 SGHRS, CDR2 YFSETQ. V lost 6 bases to trimming and J lost 2 bases; unmatched junction nucleotides: 7. The CDR3 consists of 15 residues. The CDR3 coding sequence is TGCGCCAGCAACCCTAGCGGAGCTAACACCGGGGAGCTGTTTTTT. Its protein product is CASNPSGANTGELFF. Full variable domain (outside the CDR3, taken from reference TRBV5-1 and TRBJ2-2): KAGVTQTPRYLIKTRGQQVTLSCSPISGHRSVSWYQQTPGQGLQFLFEYFSETQRNKGNFPGRFSGRQFSNSRSEMNVSTLELGDSALYLCASNPSGANTGELFFGEGSRLTVL.

This clonotype came up many times. The genes are TRBV20-1 and TRBJ2-1, with 9 bases that match TRBD2. The germline CDR1 and CDR2 sequences are DFQATT and SNEGSKA (reference sequence). V shed 1 base, J shed 7 bases, and the junction held 8 bases outside the gene matches. The CDR3 covers 15 residues. DNA of the CDR3: TGCAGTGCTAGAGGCCTGCGGGAGGGCCGAAATGAGCAGTTCTTC. Translated: CSARGLREGRNEQFF.

The gene calls are TRBV6-2 or TRBV6-3 and TRBJ2-2; D gene ambiguous. Deletions cut 8 bases from V and 7 bases from J, with 17 bases between. The CDR3 is 14 amino acids. Germline CDR1 is MNHEY and CDR2 is SVGEGT. The CDR3 protein is CASSVVGYGGELFF. CDR3 nucleotides: TGTGCCAGCTCTGTAGTTGGGTACGGCGGGGAGCTGTTTTTT.

The genes are TRBV14 and TRBJ2-1, with D unclear. CDR3 size: 15 residues. Germline V gives CDR1 SGHDN, CDR2 FVKESK. Trimming removed 4 bases from V and 3 bases from J, with 13 bases in between. The DNA for the CDR3 is TGTGCCAGCAGCCGTATAGACGAAATCTACAATGAGCAGTTCTTC. It codes for CASSRIDEIYNEQFF.

In its sample, this clonotype was seen many times. This chain links TRBV6-5 with TRBJ2-1, with a tentative D call TRBD1 (6 bases). The CDR3 consists of 16 residues. Looked up from germline, CDR1 is MNHEY and CDR2 is SVGAGI. Between the trimmed V and J ends, which lost 0 bases and 4 bases, there was a span of 13 bases. The CDR3 protein is CASSYSGGGSYNEQFF. Here the CDR3 DNA reads TGTGCCAGCAGTTACTCGGGTGGGGGCTCTTACAATGAGCAGTTCTTC.

A few counts support this clonotype. The V gene is TRBV27, the J gene TRBJ2-1, with 9 positions matching TRBD2. Germline assignment: CDR1 MNHEY and CDR2 SMNVEV (reference sequence). V lost 4 bases and J lost 6; bases outside the gene matches: 7. This CDR3 has 15 amino acids. The CDR3 region is CASSYEPGLANEQFF. Written as DNA, the CDR3 is TGTGCCAGCAGTTACGAGCCGGGACTAGCCAATGAGCAGTTCTTC.

This clonotype has more than one count but fewer than ten. The rearrangement links TRBV7-9 to TRBJ2-7; 10 bases line up with TRBD2. Trimming took 5 bases from V and 7 from J; bases not matched to a gene: 11. CDR1 is SEHNR, CDR2 FQNEAQ, per germline (reference sequence). CDR3 length equals 15 residues. CDR3 amino acids: CASSTPSGGRREQYF. CDR3 sequence (DNA): TGTGCCAGCAGCACGCCTAGCGGGGGTAGAAGGGAGCAGTACTTC.

Regarding this clonotype: Since a much larger clone is just one base distant, this may be a read error. This chain joins TRBV20-1 and TRBJ2-7; D is undetermined. V was cut by 5 bases and J by 2 bases, with 13 bases left in between. This CDR3 contains 13 residues. Germline V gives CDR1 DFQATT, CDR2 SNEGSKA (reference sequence). The DNA for the CDR3 is TGCAGTGCTCTCATTGACGTAGCCTACGAGCAGTACTTC. It codes for CSALIDVAYEQYF.

The chain joins TRBV27 to TRBJ1-6, with D hard to call. Germline-derived CDR1 and CDR2 are MNHEY and SMNVEV (reference sequence). CDR3 size: 16 residues. The ends were cut back, 4 bases at V and 9 bases at J, with 19 bases in the middle. The CDR3 reads CASSSSIAVVGSPLHF. The DNA for the CDR3 is TGTGCCAGCAGTTCATCTATCGCTGTAGTCGGTTCACCCCTCCACTTT.

This clonotype was recorded a few times. The CDR3 DNA sequence: TGCAGCGCTCAGGGAGGGTCTGGAAACACCATATATTTT. As protein: CSAQGGSGNTIYF. This chain connects TRBV29-1 to TRBJ1-3; TRBD1 might be the D (5 bases). Trimming removed 7 bases from V and 1 base from J, with 11 bases in between. The CDR3 contains 13 residues. Germline lookup yields CDR1 SQVTM and CDR2 ANQGSEA. Filled out from reference TRBV29-1 and TRBJ1-3, the complete variable domain reads SAVISQKPSRDICQRGTSLTIQCQVDSQVTMMFWYRQQPGQSLTLIATANQGSEATYESGFVIDKFPISRPNLTFSTLTVSNMSPEDSSIYLCSAQGGSGNTIYFGEGSWLTVV.

This clonotype was detected a few times. This chain uses TRBV12-3 or TRBV12-4 with TRBJ2-7; a possible D gene is TRBD1 (6 bases). CDR3 length: 15 amino acids. V lost 2 bases, J lost 0 bases, and 11 bases lay in between. The CDR3 DNA reads TGTGCCAGCAGTTTAACGGACAGCCTCTCCTACGAGCAGTACTTC. Its translation is CASSLTDSLSYEQYF.

The V call is TRBV12-3 or TRBV12-4, the J call TRBJ2-5, with TRBD2 as a possible D gene (6 bases). This CDR3 is 14 amino acids long. Trimming took 2 bases from V and 3 from J, leaving 10 bases between them. The CDR3 DNA is TGTGCCAGCAGTTTAATGGGGGGAGAAGAGACCCAGTACTTC. Its translation: CASSLMGGEETQYF.

The V gene is TRBV12-3 or TRBV12-4, the J gene TRBJ2-2, with 8 bases matching TRBD2. With V trimmed by 6 bases and J by 3 bases, 12 bases remained unmatched. The CDR3 is 17 residues long. For the CDR3, the DNA is TGTGCCAGCAGCCTAGGTCGCGGGGGGACGTACACCGGGGAGCTGTTTTTT. Translation gives CASSLGRGGTYTGELFF.

This clonotype was seen ten or more times. V usage is TRBV4-2 and J usage is TRBJ2-2, with D possibly TRBD1 on 5 matching bases. This CDR3 is built from 16 residues. Germline V CDR1 and CDR2: LGHNA, YNFKEQ. V was pared by 1 base and J by 4 bases, with 13 bases between. The CDR3 here is CASSQATDSRTGELFF. In nucleotides, the CDR3 is TGTGCCAGCAGCCAAGCTACCGACAGTCGCACCGGGGAGCTGTTTTTT.

V usage is TRBV29-1 and J usage is TRBJ2-1, with D maybe TRBD1 (5 bases). V was shortened by 7 bases and J by 7 bases, with 14 bases between the two germline ends. CDR3 length: 12 amino acids. Germline V CDR1 and CDR2: SQVTM, ANQGSEA. CDR3 bases: TGCAGCGGGGCCCCGACAGCTAATGAGCAGTTCTTC. As protein: CSGAPTANEQFF.